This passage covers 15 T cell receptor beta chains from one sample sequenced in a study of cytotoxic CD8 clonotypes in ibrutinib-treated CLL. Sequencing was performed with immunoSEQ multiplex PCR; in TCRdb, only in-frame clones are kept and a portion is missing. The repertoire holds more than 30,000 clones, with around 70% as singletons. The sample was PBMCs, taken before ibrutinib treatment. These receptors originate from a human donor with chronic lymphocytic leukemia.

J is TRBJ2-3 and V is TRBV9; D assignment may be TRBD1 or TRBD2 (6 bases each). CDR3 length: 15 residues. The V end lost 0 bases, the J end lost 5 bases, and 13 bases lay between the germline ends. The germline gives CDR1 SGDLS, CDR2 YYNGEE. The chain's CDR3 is CASSVGGGPGDTQYF. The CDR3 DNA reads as TGTGCCAGCAGCGTAGGTGGGGGGCCGGGAGATACGCAGTATTTT.

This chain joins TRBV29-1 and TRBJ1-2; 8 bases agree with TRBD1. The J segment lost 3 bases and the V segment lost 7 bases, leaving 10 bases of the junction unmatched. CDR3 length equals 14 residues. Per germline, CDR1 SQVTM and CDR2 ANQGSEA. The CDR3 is CSATQGAVDYGYTF. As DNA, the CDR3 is TGCAGCGCGACTCAGGGGGCGGTGGACTATGGCTACACCTTC.

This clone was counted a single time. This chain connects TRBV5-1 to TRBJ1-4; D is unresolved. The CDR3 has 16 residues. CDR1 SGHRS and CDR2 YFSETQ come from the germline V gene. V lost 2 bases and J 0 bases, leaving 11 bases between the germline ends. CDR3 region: CASSLWAEATNEKLFF. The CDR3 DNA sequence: TGCGCCAGCAGCTTATGGGCGGAGGCAACTAATGAAAAACTGTTTTTT.

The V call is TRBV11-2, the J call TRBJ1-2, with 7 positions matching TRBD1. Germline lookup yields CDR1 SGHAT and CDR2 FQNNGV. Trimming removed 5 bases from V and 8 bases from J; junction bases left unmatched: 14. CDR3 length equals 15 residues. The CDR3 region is CASSRSGTEWGGYTF. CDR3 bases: TGTGCCAGCAGCCGAAGCGGGACAGAGTGGGGCGGCTACACCTTC.

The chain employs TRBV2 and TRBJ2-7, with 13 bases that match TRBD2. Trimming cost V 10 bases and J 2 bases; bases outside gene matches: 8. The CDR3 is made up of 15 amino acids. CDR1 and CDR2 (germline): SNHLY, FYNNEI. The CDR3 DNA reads TGTGCCAACAAAGGACTAGCGGGAGATCCCTACGAGCAGTACTTC. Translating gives CANKGLAGDPYEQYF.

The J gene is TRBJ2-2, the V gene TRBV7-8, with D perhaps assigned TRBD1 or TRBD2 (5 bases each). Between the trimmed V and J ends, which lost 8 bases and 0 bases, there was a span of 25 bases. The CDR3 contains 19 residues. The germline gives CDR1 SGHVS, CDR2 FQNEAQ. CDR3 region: CASLLRGLNFLTNTGELFF. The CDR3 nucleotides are TGTGCCAGCCTCCTGAGGGGTCTTAACTTTTTGACGAACACCGGGGAGCTGTTTTTT.

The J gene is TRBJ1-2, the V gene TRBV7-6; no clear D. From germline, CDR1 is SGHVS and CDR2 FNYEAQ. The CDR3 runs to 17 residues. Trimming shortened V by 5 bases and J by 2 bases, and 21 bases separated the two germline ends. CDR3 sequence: CASSLTKRELKNYGYTF. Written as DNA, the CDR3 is TGTGCCAGCAGCCTTACTAAACGGGAGCTTAAAAACTATGGCTACACCTTC.

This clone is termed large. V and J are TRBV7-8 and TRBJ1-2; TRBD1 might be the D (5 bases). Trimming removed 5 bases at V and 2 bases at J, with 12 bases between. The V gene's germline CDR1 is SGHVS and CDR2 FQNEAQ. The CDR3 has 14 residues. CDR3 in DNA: TGTGCCAGCAGCCCAGGGCAGCAGAACTATGGCTACACCTTC. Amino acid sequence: CASSPGQQNYGYTF.

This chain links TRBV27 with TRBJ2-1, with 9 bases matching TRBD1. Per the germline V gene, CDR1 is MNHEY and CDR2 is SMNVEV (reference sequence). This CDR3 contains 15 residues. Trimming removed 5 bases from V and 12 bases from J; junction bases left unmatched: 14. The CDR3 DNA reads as TGTGCCAGCAGTACTCCGGGACAGGGTACATTAAGGCAGTTCTTC. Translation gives CASSTPGQGTLRQFF.

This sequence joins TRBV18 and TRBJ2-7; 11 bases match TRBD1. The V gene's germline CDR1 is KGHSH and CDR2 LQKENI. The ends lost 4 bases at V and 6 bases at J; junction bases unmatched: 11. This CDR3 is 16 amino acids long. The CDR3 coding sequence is TGTGCCAGCTCACTAGAGGTCGGACAGGGGGCAGTCGAGCAGTACTTC. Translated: CASSLEVGQGAVEQYF.

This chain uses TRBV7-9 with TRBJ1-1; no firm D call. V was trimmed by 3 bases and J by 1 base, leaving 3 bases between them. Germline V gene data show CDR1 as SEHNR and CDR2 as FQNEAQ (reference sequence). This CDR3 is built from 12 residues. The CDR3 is CASSFGNTEAFF. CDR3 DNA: TGTGCCAGCAGCTTCGGGAACACTGAAGCTTTCTTT.

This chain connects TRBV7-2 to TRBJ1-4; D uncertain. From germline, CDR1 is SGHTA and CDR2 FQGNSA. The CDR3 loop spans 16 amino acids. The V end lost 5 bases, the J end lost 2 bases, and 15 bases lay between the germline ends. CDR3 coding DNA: TGTGCCAGCAGCCTAAAAGTCCGGACGACTAATGAAAAACTGTTTTTT. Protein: CASSLKVRTTNEKLFF.

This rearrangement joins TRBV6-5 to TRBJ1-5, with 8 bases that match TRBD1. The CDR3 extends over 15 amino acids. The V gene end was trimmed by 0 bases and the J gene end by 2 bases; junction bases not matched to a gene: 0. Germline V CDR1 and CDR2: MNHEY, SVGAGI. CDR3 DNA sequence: TGTGCCAGCAGTTACTCGGGACAGGGCAATCAGCCCCAGCATTTT. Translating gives CASSYSGQGNQPQHF.

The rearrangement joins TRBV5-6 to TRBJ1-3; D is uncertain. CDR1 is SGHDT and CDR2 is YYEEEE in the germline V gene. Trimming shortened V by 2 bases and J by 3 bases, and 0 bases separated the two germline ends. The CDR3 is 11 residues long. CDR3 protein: CASSFGNTIYF. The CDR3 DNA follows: TGTGCCAGCAGCTTTGGAAACACCATATATTTT.

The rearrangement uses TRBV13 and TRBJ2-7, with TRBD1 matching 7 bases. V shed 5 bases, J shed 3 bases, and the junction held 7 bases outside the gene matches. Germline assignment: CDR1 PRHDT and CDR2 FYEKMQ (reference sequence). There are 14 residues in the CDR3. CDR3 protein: CASSLRDRLYEQYF. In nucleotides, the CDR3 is TGTGCCAGCAGCCTCCGGGACAGACTCTACGAGCAGTACTTC.